The sequence of this TCR beta chain was determined in a study of T cell clonotyping in hematopoietic cell transplantation. Study conclusions and caveats: Higher Inverse Simpson Index values in graft donor and pretransplant recipient predicted broader posttransplant TCR diversity.

Recipients were bled about 28 days pretransplant and at posttransplant days 30, 100, 180. CDR3 length: 14 amino acids. Trimming removed 4 bases from V and 7 bases from J, with 14 bases in between. Germline CDR1 is SGHDN and CDR2 is FVKESK. A note on this clone: Its matching antigen is unknown.

Produced via immunoSEQ multiplex PCR; TCRdb's table is partial and in-frame only. The sample records 8,400 or so clones, under 70% being singletons. The source was peripheral blood mononuclear cells, collected 100 days after allogeneic stem cell transplant. This sequence originates from a male patient aged 55 to 70 who had an allogeneic stem cell transplant from an unrelated donor, so the T cells may come from the graft donor. Some clones in this sample may be carry-over from other donors' samples. The V gene is TRBV14, the J gene TRBJ2-1; D could derive from TRBD1 or TRBD2 (5 bases each). The CDR3 sequence is CASSLGAGGNEQFF. CDR3 DNA sequence: TGTGCCAGCAGCCTTGGGGCTGGGGGAAATGAGCAGTTCTTC.